These 2 T cell receptor beta chains were sequenced from one sample in a study of T cell responses to AZD1222 COVID-19 vaccine. Repertoires were generated with immunoSEQ multiplex PCR, while TCRdb's copy carries only in-frame clones and drops some. The sample holds 100,000 to 150,000 clones, 70% to 85% seen once. Sequenced here: peripheral blood, sampled 28 days after the second AZD1222 dose. The receptors come from an adult who received the AZD1222 COVID-19 vaccine.

The chain has TRBV29-1 and TRBJ1-2; tentative D call: TRBD1 (5 bases). This CDR3 is 14 amino acids long. V was cut by 6 bases and J by 7 bases, with 21 bases left in between. Germline V CDR1 and CDR2: SQVTM, ANQGSEA. CDR3 nucleotide sequence: TGCAGCGTACAACCCGGGACTAACCTGGGTGGCTACACCTTC. Translation gives CSVQPGTNLGGYTF. Variable domain in full (rest from reference TRBV29-1 and TRBJ1-2): SAVISQKPSRDICQRGTSLTIQCQVDSQVTMMFWYRQQPGQSLTLIATANQGSEATYESGFVIDKFPISRPNLTFSTLTVSNMSPEDSSIYLCSVQPGTNLGGYTFGSGTRLTVV.

This rearrangement joins TRBV29-1 to TRBJ2-5, with TRBD1 matching 7 bases. CDR3 length: 14 amino acids. V lost 6 bases and J lost 5; bases outside the gene matches: 12. Germline assignment: CDR1 SQVTM and CDR2 ANQGSEA. CDR3 in DNA: TGCAGCGTCGATACACAGGGGACGGGTGAGACCCAGTACTTC. Its protein is CSVDTQGTGETQYF.